Shown below are 22 T cell receptor beta chains from a single sample sequenced in a study of blood T cell repertoires in COVID-19. The method was immunoSEQ multiplex PCR; TCRdb's version includes in-frame clones alone and lacks a portion of them. The data hold 100,000 to 150,000 clones, with approximately 82% observed a single time. Sequenced sample: peripheral blood. The receptors stem from a woman aged 45-65 years with acute or convalescent COVID-19.

A few counts support this clone. The chain uses TRBV27 and TRBJ2-2; D unclear. V was clipped by 2 bases and J by 4 bases, with 8 bases between them. The germline V gene encodes CDR1 MNHEY and CDR2 SMNVEV (reference sequence). This CDR3 spans 14 amino acids. CDR3 sequence (DNA): TGTGCCAGCAGTTTAAGACACCTCACCGGGGAGCTGTTTTTT. Translation: CASSLRHLTGELFF.

V and J are TRBV6-5 and TRBJ2-2, with 10 bases lining up with TRBD1. Trimming removed 11 bases from V and 5 bases from J; junction bases left unmatched: 11. Germline assignment: CDR1 MNHEY and CDR2 SVGAGI. This CDR3 contains 15 residues. The CDR3 coding sequence is TGTGCCTGCCTTTTGGGACAGGGGTTAACCGGGGAGCTGTTTTTT. It is translated as CACLLGQGLTGELFF.

The rearrangement uses TRBV27 and TRBJ2-5, with TRBD2 matching over 7 bases. Germline values: CDR1 MNHEY, CDR2 SMNVEV (reference sequence). CDR3 length: 16 amino acids. V lost 6 bases to trimming and J lost 4 bases; unmatched junction nucleotides: 14. The chain's CDR3 is CASRPSYGGLVETQYF. Here the CDR3 DNA reads TGTGCCAGCAGACCATCCTACGGAGGACTAGTAGAGACCCAGTACTTC.

This clone was seen only once. The V gene is TRBV6-5, the J gene TRBJ1-3; 7 nucleotides line up with TRBD1. Germline CDR1 MNHEY, CDR2 SVGAGI. The CDR3 spans 15 residues. Unmatched junction bases numbered 7, after V lost 4 bases and J lost 4 bases. CDR3 sequence (DNA): TGTGCCAGCAGTTTCCAGGAGACAGGGGGAAACACCATATATTTT. It yields the protein CASSFQETGGNTIYF.

Only one count was recorded for this clone. The J gene is TRBJ2-1, the V gene TRBV4-2; TRBD2 is a possible D gene (5 bases). Trimming cost V 2 bases and J 9 bases, with 20 bases left between them. CDR3 length: 16 amino acids. Germline CDR1 LGHNA, CDR2 YNFKEQ. CDR3 in DNA: TGTGCCAGCAGCCAATCCGCGGGCCTATTAAACACTGAGCAGTTCTTC. Amino acid sequence: CASSQSAGLLNTEQFF.

The chain has TRBV2 and TRBJ1-1; no firm D call. This CDR3 comprises 13 residues. The V gene lost 4 bases and the J gene lost 0 bases, with 6 bases spanning the gap. CDR1 is SNHLY and CDR2 is FYNNEI in the germline V gene. The CDR3: CASSAMLNTEAFF. The CDR3 DNA reads TGTGCCAGCAGTGCAATGTTGAACACTGAAGCTTTCTTT.

The rearrangement links TRBV5-1 to TRBJ2-2, with unresolved D. The CDR3 is made up of 16 amino acids. CDR1 and CDR2 from the germline V gene are SGHRS and YFSETQ. Deletions cut 1 base from V and 3 bases from J, with 13 bases between. The CDR3 is CASSLFDTSDTGELFF. The DNA of the CDR3 is TGCGCCAGCAGCTTGTTTGATACATCTGACACCGGGGAGCTGTTTTTT.

The rearrangement links TRBV11-1 to TRBJ2-1, with TRBD2 matching 7 bases. The length of the CDR3 is 15 residues. Trimming took 2 bases from V and 2 from J; bases not matched to a gene: 3. Germline-derived CDR1 and CDR2 are SGHAT and FQDESV (reference sequence). The CDR3: CASSLTAGAYNEQFF. CDR3 DNA: TGTGCCAGCAGCTTAACGGCGGGAGCCTACAATGAGCAGTTCTTC.

The chain recombines TRBV28 with TRBJ2-3; 7 positions agree with TRBD2. The CDR3 totals 17 residues. Germline values: CDR1 MDHEN, CDR2 SYDVKM. The V and J ends lost 4 bases and 0 bases, in that order; junction bases with no gene match: 10. CDR3 amino acids: CASSWGRGSGSTDTQYF. The DNA of the CDR3 is TGTGCCAGCAGTTGGGGTCGGGGTAGCGGGAGCACAGATACGCAGTATTTT.

The V gene is TRBV2, the J gene TRBJ2-7, with 7 bases identical to TRBD1. Trimming took 2 bases from V and 3 from J; bases not matched to a gene: 7. Germline V CDR1 and CDR2: SNHLY, FYNNEI. The CDR3 spans 15 residues. DNA for the CDR3: TGTGCCAGCAGTGAATTAGGGGGACAGATCTACGAGCAGTACTTC. The encoded protein is CASSELGGQIYEQYF.

The chain is built from TRBV15 and TRBJ1-6, with a weak D call TRBD1 (5 bases). The CDR3 is 15 residues long. V dropped 3 bases and J dropped 10 bases, with 16 bases sitting between them. CDR1 LNHNV and CDR2 YYDKDF come from the germline V gene (reference sequence). The CDR3 nucleotides read TGTGCCACCAGCAGGGGCCTCGGGGGAGAGTCACCCCTCCACTTT. This encodes CATSRGLGGESPLHF.

The chain is built from TRBV7-9 and TRBJ2-1; D remains unclear. The V gene lost 3 bases and the J gene lost 1 base, with 10 bases spanning the gap. The germline CDR1 and CDR2 sequences are SEHNR and FQNEAQ (reference sequence). This CDR3 spans 15 amino acids. In nucleotides, the CDR3 is TGTGCCAGCAGCTTCCGTCACGGTTCCTACAATGAGCAGTTCTTC. Its protein is CASSFRHGSYNEQFF.

The chain is built from TRBV5-4 and TRBJ2-1, with 11 bases that match TRBD2. With V trimmed by 5 bases and J by 0 bases, 13 bases remained unmatched. Germline loops: CDR1 SGHNT, CDR2 YYREEE (reference sequence). There are 19 residues in the CDR3. CDR3 in amino acids: CASRLTGTSGGSSYNEQFF. In DNA form, the CDR3 reads TGTGCCAGCAGGCTAACCGGGACTAGCGGAGGGAGCTCCTACAATGAGCAGTTCTTC. The variable domain in full, with the rest retrieved from reference TRBV5-4 and TRBJ2-1, is ETGVTQSPTHLIKTRGQQVTLRCSSQSGHNTVSWYQQALGQGPQFIFQYYREEENGRGNFPPRFSGLQFPNYSSELNVNALELDDSALYLCASRLTGTSGGSSYNEQFFGPGTRLTVL.

The chain is built from TRBV24-1 and TRBJ2-5, with 7 nucleotides matching TRBD1. Germline V gene lookup returns CDR1 KGHDR and CDR2 SFDVKD. This CDR3 contains 14 residues. The trim removed 6 bases at V and 2 bases at J, leaving 5 bases unmatched. CDR3 DNA: TGTGCCACCAGTCAGGGGGACAGTCAAGAGACCCAGTACTTC. Amino acid sequence: CATSQGDSQETQYF.

The chain joins TRBV5-1 to TRBJ1-2; 12 nucleotides agree with TRBD1. Germline lookup yields CDR1 SGHRS and CDR2 YFSETQ. V shed 3 bases and J 7 bases; nucleotides not matched to a gene: 16. CDR3 length: 18 amino acids. This CDR3 is CASSSSPGTGGVVGGYTF. The CDR3 DNA follows: TGCGCCAGCAGCTCTAGCCCCGGGACAGGGGGCGTAGTAGGTGGCTACACCTTC.

CDR3 coding DNA: TGTGCCAGCAGGACCGGGACTAGCAGCTACAATGAGCAGTTCTTC. Amino acids: CASRTGTSSYNEQFF. The V gene is TRBV28, the J gene TRBJ2-1; TRBD2 aligns across 9 bases. The CDR3 loop spans 15 amino acids. In germline, CDR1 is MDHEN, CDR2 SYDVKM. Unmatched junction bases numbered 6, after V lost 6 bases and J lost 3 bases.

J is TRBJ1-1 and V is TRBV12-3 or TRBV12-4; D not resolved. V was trimmed by 1 base and J by 5 bases, leaving 8 bases between them. The CDR3 totals 13 residues. CDR3 sequence: CASSLDSGTEAFF. The CDR3 bases are TGTGCCAGCAGTTTAGACAGTGGAACTGAAGCTTTCTTT.

For the CDR3, the DNA is TGTGCCAGCAGCCTGAGAAGGGGTAGCGGGGAGCTGTTTTTT. Its protein is CASSLRRGSGELFF. The chain carries TRBV3-1 (or the pseudogene TRBV3-2) and TRBJ2-2; D might be TRBD1 (5 bases). The CDR3 loop spans 14 amino acids. CDR1 LGHDT and CDR2 YNNKEL come from the germline V gene (reference sequence). The germline V and J ends were trimmed by 4 bases and 7 bases, with 13 bases remaining between them.

The rearrangement links TRBV9 to TRBJ1-1, with 9 bases aligning to TRBD1. The CDR3 is 17 residues long. V was clipped by 3 bases and J by 4 bases; unmatched bases: 13. Germline V gene sequence: CDR1 SGDLS, CDR2 YYNGEE. The CDR3 region has the DNA TGTGCCAGCAGCGCCCATGGGGTGACAGGGGGTAGCACTGAAGCTTTCTTT. This sequence encodes CASSAHGVTGGSTEAFF.

This chain joins TRBV5-1 and TRBJ1-2; TRBD1 matches at 10 bases. V shed 4 bases and J 8 bases; nucleotides not matched to a gene: 8. The CDR3 length is 14 residues. Germline V CDR1 and CDR2: SGHRS, YFSETQ. The chain's CDR3 is CASSIDRGHEGYTF. The CDR3 coding sequence is TGCGCCAGCAGCATCGACAGGGGGCACGAAGGCTACACCTTC.

This rearrangement joins TRBV5-5 to TRBJ2-5; D is unclear. The V and J ends lost 2 bases and 1 base respectively, with 9 bases between them. CDR1 SGHKS and CDR2 YYEKEE come from the germline V gene (reference sequence). CDR3 size: 14 residues. CDR3 amino acids: CASSFGRSQETQYF. The CDR3 bases are TGTGCCAGCAGCTTTGGTCGGAGCCAAGAGACCCAGTACTTC.

The V and J genes are TRBV18 and TRBJ1-1; D gene ambiguous. Trimming removed 6 bases from V and 1 base from J, with 15 bases in between. This CDR3 is 15 amino acids long. Germline V lookup: CDR1 KGHSH, CDR2 LQKENI. CDR3 loop: CASSVARVQNTEAFF. In DNA form, the CDR3 reads TGTGCCAGCTCCGTCGCGCGGGTGCAGAACACTGAAGCTTTCTTT.